The rows below give T cell receptor beta chains drawn from one sample of a study of shared clonotypes between healthy human individuals. Assay: immunoSEQ multiplex PCR; the TCRdb copy retains only in-frame clones and omits some. The sample lists some 2,100,000 clones; roughly 91% were seen once. The sequenced material came from naive CD8+ T cells from PBMCs. These receptors came from a man aged 18 to 29 in good health. Some clones in this sample may be carry-over from other donors' samples. Both conserved end residues are part of each CDR3. A D gene is named only where the DNA matches it firmly. A row's size may be missing; if present it is once, few, many or a size class.

abundance	d_gene	len	v_gene	j_gene	CDR3nt	CDR3aa
NA	TRBD2	15	TRBV18	TRBJ2-1	TGTGCCAGCTCACCATGGGGAGGGGATCGACATGAGCAGTTCTTC	CASSPWGGDRHEQFF
NA	NA	15	TRBV19	TRBJ2-2	TGTGCCAGTACAGTGGACAGGGAGGGCACCGGGGAGCTGTTTTTT	CASTVDREGTGELFF
NA	TRBD2	18	TRBV27	TRBJ2-7	TGTGCCAGCAGTCCAAGGGGACTAGCGGGTTTCCCCTCCTACGAGCAGTACTTC	CASSPRGLAGFPSYEQYF
NA	NA	14	TRBV6-6	TRBJ1-4	TGTGCCAGCTCTGAGCGGGGGGGCGATGAAAAACTGTTTTTT	CASSERGGDEKLFF
NA	NA	15	TRBV6-5	TRBJ2-7	TGTGCCAGCAGCCCCGGGCGCCAACTTCCCTACGAGCAGTACTTC	CASSPGRQLPYEQYF
NA	NA	18	TRBV2	TRBJ2-7	TGTGCCAGCAGTGGGCCTAACAAAGGTGCCAGGGGGGCTGTCGAGCAGTACTTC	CASSGPNKGARGAVEQYF
NA	NA	12	TRBV29-1	TRBJ1-2	TGCAGCGTCCATACAGGGCTCGATGGCTACACCTTC	CSVHTGLDGYTF
NA	NA	17	TRBV9	TRBJ2-3	TGTGCCAGCAGCCGCGATCACCGGGAGAGCTTTGCAGATACGCAGTATTTT	CASSRDHRESFADTQYF
NA	NA	14	TRBV27	TRBJ2-7	TGTGCCAGCAGTTTCTTGGTCTCGGCGCACGAGCAGTACTTC	CASSFLVSAHEQYF
NA	NA	16	TRBV6-1	TRBJ2-4	TGTGCCAGCAGTGGATGGATTTCAGGGGATGAAAACATTCAGTACTTC	CASSGWISGDENIQYF
NA	NA	19	TRBV27	TRBJ2-6	TGTGCCAGCAGTCCCTATTCCGGGACACCTAACTCTGGGGCCAACGTCCTGACTTTC	CASSPYSGTPNSGANVLTF
NA	NA	17	TRBV15	TRBJ2-3	TGTGCCACCAGCAGGGAAGACAGGCAACCAAGCGCAGATACGCAGTATTTT	CATSREDRQPSADTQYF
NA	NA	12	TRBV25-1	TRBJ1-4	TGTGCCAGCAGTGACCGGGGGGGGGAACTGTTTTTT	CASSDRGGELFF
once	NA	13	TRBV6-1	TRBJ2-7	TGTGCCAGCAGTGACAGGGTCATCGACGAGCAGTACTTC	CASSDRVIDEQYF